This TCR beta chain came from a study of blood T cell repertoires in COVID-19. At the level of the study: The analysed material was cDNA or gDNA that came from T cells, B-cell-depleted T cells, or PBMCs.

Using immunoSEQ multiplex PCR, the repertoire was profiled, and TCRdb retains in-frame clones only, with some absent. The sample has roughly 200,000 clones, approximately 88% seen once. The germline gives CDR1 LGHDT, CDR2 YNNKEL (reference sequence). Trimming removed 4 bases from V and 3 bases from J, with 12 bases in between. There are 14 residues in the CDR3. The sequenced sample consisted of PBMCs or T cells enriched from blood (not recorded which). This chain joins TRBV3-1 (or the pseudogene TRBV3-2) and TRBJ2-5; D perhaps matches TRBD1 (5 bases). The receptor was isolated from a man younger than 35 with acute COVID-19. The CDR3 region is CASSPMGREETQYF. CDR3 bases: TGTGCCAGCAGCCCCATGGGCAGGGAAGAGACCCAGTACTTC.